Below, 9 T cell receptor beta chains from the same sample are listed, as sequenced in a study of Ad26.COV2.S vaccination and SARS-CoV-2 variants. TCRdb's table, derived via immunoSEQ multiplex PCR, lists solely in-frame clones and lacks some. Among fewer than 400,000 clones listed, about 88% were seen once. This sample's treatment: some 20 received Ad26.COV2.S at low or high dose, single or two shots; roughly five received placebo; per-sample allocation not given. Sampling took place 63 days after the first vaccine or placebo injection. Specimen: peripheral blood, collected in a trial of Ad26.COV2.S vaccine versus placebo. These receptor sequences come from a person between 18 and 59 years old who received the Ad26.COV2.S COVID-19 vaccine or a placebo.

V and J are TRBV3-1 (or the pseudogene TRBV3-2) and TRBJ2-2, with D hard to call. The CDR3 consists of 13 residues. Trimming took 0 bases from V and 7 from J, leaving 6 bases between them. Germline V gene lookup returns CDR1 LGHDT and CDR2 YNNKEL (reference sequence). The CDR3 here is CASSQDSRGELFF. DNA for the CDR3: TGTGCCAGCAGCCAAGACAGTCGCGGGGAGCTGTTTTTT.

V gene TRBV7-9 combines with J gene TRBJ1-1; D ambiguous. Trimming stripped 8 bases from V and 1 base from J, with 14 bases between. Germline lookup yields CDR1 SEHNR and CDR2 FQNEAQ (reference sequence). CDR3 length equals 14 residues. CDR3: CASRIIGPNTEAFF. The CDR3 DNA reads as TGTGCCAGCCGTATAATCGGACCGAACACTGAAGCTTTCTTT. Full variable domain (outside the CDR3, taken from reference TRBV7-9 and TRBJ1-1): DTGVSQNPRHKITKRGQNVTFRCDPISEHNRLYWYRQTLGQGPEFLTYFQNEAQLEKSRLLSDRFSAERPKGSFSTLEIQRTEQGDSAMYLCASRIIGPNTEAFFGQGTRLTVV.

V and J are TRBV24-1 and TRBJ1-2; tentatively, D is TRBD1 (5 bases). V was cut by 2 bases and J by 4 bases, with 10 bases left in between. Germline loops: CDR1 KGHDR, CDR2 SFDVKD. The CDR3 is 14 amino acids. Here the CDR3 DNA reads TGTGCCACCAGTGATTCGGACAAAACCTATGGCTACACCTTC. Translating gives CATSDSDKTYGYTF.

This sequence joins TRBV11-2 and TRBJ2-7; 8 nucleotides match TRBD2. The germline V gene has CDR1 SGHAT and CDR2 FQNNGV. The CDR3 spans 14 residues. With 0 bases clipped from V and 8 bases from J, the junction kept 6 bases outside the gene matches. In DNA form, the CDR3 reads TGTGCCAGCAGCTTAGACACTAGCGGAGGCCAGCAGTACTTC. Translation: CASSLDTSGGQQYF.

This clone was detected a few times. V and J are TRBV4-3 and TRBJ2-1; D is unclear. With 0 bases removed from V and 6 bases from J, the gap between germline ends came to 12 bases. The V gene's germline CDR1 is LGHNA and CDR2 YSLEER. This CDR3 is 15 amino acids long. Here the CDR3 reads CASSQDGQSGNEQFF. For the CDR3, the DNA is TGCGCCAGCAGCCAAGATGGCCAATCAGGCAATGAGCAGTTCTTC.

This chain uses TRBV10-3 with TRBJ2-1; D tentatively reads TRBD1 or TRBD2 (6 bases each). CDR1 ENHRY and CDR2 SYGVKD come from the germline V gene. With 1 base removed from V and 3 bases from J, the gap between germline ends came to 13 bases. The length of the CDR3 is 16 residues. CDR3: CAISEFKGGGYNEQFF. The CDR3 nucleotides read TGTGCCATCAGTGAGTTTAAGGGGGGCGGCTACAATGAGCAGTTCTTC.

V gene TRBV10-1 combines with J gene TRBJ2-5; TRBD1 might be the D (6 bases). With 6 bases removed from V and 3 bases from J, the gap between germline ends came to 14 bases. The CDR3 runs to 14 residues. Germline-derived CDR1 and CDR2 are WNHNN and SYGVQD (reference sequence). CDR3 sequence: CASRRQGPKETQYF. CDR3 DNA: TGCGCCAGCAGGAGGCAGGGGCCAAAAGAGACCCAGTACTTC.

V gene TRBV19 combines with J gene TRBJ1-5; D unresolved. This CDR3 is 12 amino acids long. The germline CDR1 and CDR2 sequences are LNHDA and SQIVND (reference sequence). Trimming pared 7 bases from V and 9 bases from J, leaving 13 bases between. In DNA, the CDR3 is TGTGCCAGTAACGGAGGGATACTGCCCCAGCATTTT. Protein: CASNGGILPQHF.

V usage is TRBV19 and J usage is TRBJ2-1, with 9 bases aligning to TRBD1. The CDR3 runs to 18 residues. Germline CDR1 is LNHDA and CDR2 is SQIVND (reference sequence). The V and J ends lost 3 bases and 4 bases, in that order; junction bases with no gene match: 13. The CDR3 loop is CASSIVIRTGVGYNEQFF. The CDR3 coding sequence is TGTGCCAGTAGTATCGTAATCAGGACAGGGGTGGGATACAATGAGCAGTTCTTC.